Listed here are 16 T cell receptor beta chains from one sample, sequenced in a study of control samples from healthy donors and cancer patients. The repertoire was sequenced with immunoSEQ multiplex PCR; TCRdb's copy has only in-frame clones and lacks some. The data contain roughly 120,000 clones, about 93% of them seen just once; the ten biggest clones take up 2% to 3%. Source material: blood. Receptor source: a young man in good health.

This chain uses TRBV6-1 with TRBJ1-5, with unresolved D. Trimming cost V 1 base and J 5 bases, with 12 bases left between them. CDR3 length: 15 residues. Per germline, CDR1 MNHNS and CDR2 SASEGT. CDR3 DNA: TGTGCCAGCAGTGAAGGGATGACGGGTCATCAGCCCCAGCATTTT. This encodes CASSEGMTGHQPQHF.

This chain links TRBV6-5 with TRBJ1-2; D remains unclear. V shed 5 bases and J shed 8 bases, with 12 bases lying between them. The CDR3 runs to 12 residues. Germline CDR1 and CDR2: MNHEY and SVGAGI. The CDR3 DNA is TGTGCCAGCAGTCCTAACCCGGAAGGCTACACCTTC. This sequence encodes CASSPNPEGYTF.

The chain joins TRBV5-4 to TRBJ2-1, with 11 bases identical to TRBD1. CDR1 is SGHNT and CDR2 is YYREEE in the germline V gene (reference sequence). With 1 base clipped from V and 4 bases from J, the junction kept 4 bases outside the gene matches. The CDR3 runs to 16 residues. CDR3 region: CASSLTGTGGYNEQFF. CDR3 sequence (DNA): TGTGCCAGCAGCTTGACCGGGACAGGGGGGTACAATGAGCAGTTCTTC.

The CDR3 is CASSLVAIAGNTIYF. In DNA form, the CDR3 reads TGTGCCAGCAGCTTAGTGGCCATAGCTGGAAACACCATATATTTT. This sequence joins TRBV7-9 and TRBJ1-3; D is uncertain. The germline gives CDR1 SEHNR, CDR2 FQNEAQ (reference sequence). V was pared by 1 base and J by 2 bases, with 9 bases between. The CDR3 sequence is 15 residues long.

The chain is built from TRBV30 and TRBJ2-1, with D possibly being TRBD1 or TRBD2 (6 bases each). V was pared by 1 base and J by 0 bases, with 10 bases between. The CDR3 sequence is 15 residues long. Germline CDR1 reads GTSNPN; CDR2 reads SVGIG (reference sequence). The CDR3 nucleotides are TGTGCCTGGAGTGGAGGAGGGGGCTCCTACAATGAGCAGTTCTTC. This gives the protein CAWSGGGGSYNEQFF.

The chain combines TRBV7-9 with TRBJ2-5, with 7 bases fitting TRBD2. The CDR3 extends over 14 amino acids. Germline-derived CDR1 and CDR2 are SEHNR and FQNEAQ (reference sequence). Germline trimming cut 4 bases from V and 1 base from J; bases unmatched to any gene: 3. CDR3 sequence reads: CASSWRGTQETQYF. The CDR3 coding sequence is TGTGCCAGCAGCTGGCGGGGGACCCAAGAGACCCAGTACTTC.

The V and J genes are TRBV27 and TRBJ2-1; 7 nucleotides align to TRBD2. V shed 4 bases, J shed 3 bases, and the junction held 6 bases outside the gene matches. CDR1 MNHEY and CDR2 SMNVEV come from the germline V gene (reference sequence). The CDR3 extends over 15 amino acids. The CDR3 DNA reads TGTGCCAGCAGTTCAACCGGGACTAACTACAATGAGCAGTTCTTC. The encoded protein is CASSSTGTNYNEQFF.

DNA for the CDR3: TGTGCCAGCAGCATGGACAGGTACGAGCAGTACGTC. This gives the protein CASSMDRYEQYV. V and J are TRBV5-6 and TRBJ2-7; 7 positions match TRBD1. Germline CDR1 SGHDT, CDR2 YYEEEE. V lost 4 bases, J lost 4 bases, and 2 bases stayed unmatched. This CDR3 region has 12 residues.

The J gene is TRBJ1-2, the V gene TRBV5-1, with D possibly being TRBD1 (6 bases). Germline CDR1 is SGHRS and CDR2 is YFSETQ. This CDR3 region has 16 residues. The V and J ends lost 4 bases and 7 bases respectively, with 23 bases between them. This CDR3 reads CASSPDSGVALVGYTF. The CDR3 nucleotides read TGCGCCAGCAGCCCGGACAGCGGGGTCGCGTTAGTTGGCTACACCTTC.

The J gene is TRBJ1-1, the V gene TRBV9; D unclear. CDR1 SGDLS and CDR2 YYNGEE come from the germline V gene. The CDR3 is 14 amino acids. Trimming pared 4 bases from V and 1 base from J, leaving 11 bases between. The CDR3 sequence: CASSPMSGNTEAFF. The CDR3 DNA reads TGTGCCAGCAGCCCGATGAGCGGGAACACTGAAGCTTTCTTT.

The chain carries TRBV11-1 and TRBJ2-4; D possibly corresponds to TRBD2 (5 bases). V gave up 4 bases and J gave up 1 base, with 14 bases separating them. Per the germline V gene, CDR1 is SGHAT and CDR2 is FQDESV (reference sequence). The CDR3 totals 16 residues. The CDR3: CASSSRGYGAKNIQYF. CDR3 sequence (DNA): TGTGCCAGCAGCTCACGAGGGTACGGGGCCAAAAACATTCAGTACTTC.

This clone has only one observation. In DNA, the CDR3 is TGCGCCAGCAGTGAGGCTGCGGGGGCCAACACCGGGGAGCTGTTTTTT. The encoded protein is CASSEAAGANTGELFF. The chain joins TRBV10-2 to TRBJ2-2, with D perhaps matching TRBD2 (7 bases). Germline CDR1 WSHSY, CDR2 SAAADI. The CDR3 has 16 amino acids. Deletions cut 2 bases from V and 2 bases from J, with 12 bases between.

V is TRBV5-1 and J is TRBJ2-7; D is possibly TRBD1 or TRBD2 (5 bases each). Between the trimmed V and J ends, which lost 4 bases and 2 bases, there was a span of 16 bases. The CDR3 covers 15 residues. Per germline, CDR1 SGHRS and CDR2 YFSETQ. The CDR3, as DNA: TGCGCCAGCAGCGATGGTTCCCTGGGGGCCTACGAGCAGTACGTC. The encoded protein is CASSDGSLGAYEQYV.

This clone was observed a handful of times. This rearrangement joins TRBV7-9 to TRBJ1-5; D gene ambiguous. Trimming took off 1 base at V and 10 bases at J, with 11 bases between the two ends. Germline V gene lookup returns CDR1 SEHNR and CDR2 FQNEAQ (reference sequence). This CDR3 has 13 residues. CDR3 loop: CASSLDSSSPQHF. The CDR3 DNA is TGTGCCAGCAGCTTAGATTCGTCAAGCCCCCAGCATTTT.

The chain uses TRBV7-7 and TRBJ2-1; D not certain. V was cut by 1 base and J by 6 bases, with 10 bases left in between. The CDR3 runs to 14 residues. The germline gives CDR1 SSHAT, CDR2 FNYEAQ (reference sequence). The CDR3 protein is CASSLGGDVNEQFF. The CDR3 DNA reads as TGTGCCAGCAGCTTAGGAGGCGATGTCAATGAGCAGTTCTTC. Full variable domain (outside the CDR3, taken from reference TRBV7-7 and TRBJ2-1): GAGVSQSPRYKVTKRGQDVTLRCDPISSHATLYWYQQALGQGPEFLTYFNYEAQPDKSGLPSDRFSAERPEGSISTLTIQRTEQRDSAMYRCASSLGGDVNEQFFGPGTRLTVL.

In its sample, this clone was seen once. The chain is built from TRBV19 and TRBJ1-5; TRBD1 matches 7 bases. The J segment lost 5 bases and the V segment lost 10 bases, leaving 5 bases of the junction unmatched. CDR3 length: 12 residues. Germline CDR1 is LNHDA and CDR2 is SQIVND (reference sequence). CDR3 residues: CATRQGDQPQHF. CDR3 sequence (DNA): TGTGCCACCCGACAGGGTGATCAGCCCCAGCATTTT.